Listed below are T cell receptor beta chains from one sample, sequenced in a study of blood T cell dynamics during melanoma immunotherapy. Assay: immunoSEQ multiplex PCR; the TCRdb copy retains only in-frame clones and omits some. The sample consists of approximately 17,000 clones, nearly 90% of them appearing once. This specimen was blood, taken from a patient treated with checkpoint blockade. The source is a human donor with melanoma. CDR3s include the opening cysteine and the closing phenylalanine or tryptophan. The size of a clone is reported for some rows only, either as once, few or many, or as a class for expanded clones.

v_gene: TRBV2; abundance: .; j_gene: TRBJ1-5; CDR3aa: CASSDGNQPQHF
v_gene: TRBV28; abundance: .; j_gene: TRBJ2-5; CDR3aa: CASSFLLGVREGQYF
v_gene: TRBV6-5; abundance: .; j_gene: TRBJ2-3; CDR3aa: CASHGTSGSDTQYF
v_gene: TRBV28; abundance: once; j_gene: TRBJ2-1; CDR3aa: CASSLGSEQFF
v_gene: TRBV25-1; abundance: few; j_gene: TRBJ2-2; CDR3aa: CASSVWGSSHTGELFF
v_gene: TRBV28; abundance: .; j_gene: TRBJ2-5; CDR3aa: CASTNGETQYF
v_gene: TRBV4-2; abundance: .; j_gene: .; CDR3aa: CASSQDRGTNYEQYF
v_gene: TRBV5-1; abundance: .; j_gene: TRBJ2-7; CDR3aa: CASSLEPGLAGGEQYF
v_gene: TRBV4-3; abundance: .; j_gene: TRBJ1-2; CDR3aa: CASSRSRGFGRYTF
v_gene: TRBV14; abundance: .; j_gene: TRBJ1-1; CDR3aa: CASSLLGGITEAFF
v_gene: TRBV27; abundance: .; j_gene: TRBJ2-6; CDR3aa: CASRQGPSGANVLTF
v_gene: TRBV10-3; abundance: .; j_gene: TRBJ1-5; CDR3aa: CAIRGVDNQPQHF
v_gene: TRBV5-6; abundance: .; j_gene: TRBJ1-2; CDR3aa: CASSSAGRDRHYGYTF
v_gene: TRBV2; abundance: once; j_gene: TRBJ2-5; CDR3aa: CASRGDRETQYF
v_gene: TRBV9; abundance: .; j_gene: TRBJ2-5; CDR3aa: CASKGRGETQYF
v_gene: TRBV7-2; abundance: .; j_gene: TRBJ2-2; CDR3aa: CASSLRTSGMGSGGELFF
v_gene: TRBV4-3; abundance: .; j_gene: TRBJ2-7; CDR3aa: CASSQVWLAGGEQYF
v_gene: TRBV6-4; abundance: few; j_gene: TRBJ2-1; CDR3aa: CASSAGTSGDNEQFF
v_gene: TRBV4-2; abundance: .; j_gene: TRBJ2-1; CDR3aa: CASSQGVTSGSFDEQFF
v_gene: TRBV19; abundance: few; j_gene: TRBJ2-1; CDR3aa: CASSLDTSYNEQFF